This T cell receptor (beta chain) derives from a study of tumor-infiltrating lymphocytes in primary liver carcinoma. Overall study context: These patients were men and women whose ages were 30 to 69 years. General study points: Reduced overlap was seen in tumor-adjacent and tumor-blood pairs versus tumor region pairs.

RNA isolated from unsorted whole blood supplied the blood RNA, with germline DNA also extracted. The researchers produced TCR beta cDNA from roughly 550 ng total RNA with a constant-region primer. Libraries of TCR beta came from three nested multiplex PCR rounds with slightly modified ARM-PCR. The first two PCR rounds used TRBV1-TRBV30 primers with a Cbeta primer, approximately 10 cycles each. Using its own MiXCR run on the multiplex PCR reads, TCRdb lists one record per CDR3 protein. The sample consists of more than 150,000 distinct CDR3 sequences, roughly 60% of them appearing once. This CDR3 is built from 15 residues. Looked up from germline, CDR1 is MNHNS and CDR2 is SASEGT. Trimming left V 2 bases short and J 4 bases short, with 11 bases between. Details on this clonotype: Its specificity is not known.

The source material was peripheral blood. The sequence came from a man aged 40-49 years with primary liver carcinoma and hepatitis B virus infection. The J gene is TRBJ1-4, the V gene TRBV6-1, with D unclear. CDR3 protein: CASSEQTVGNEKLFF. DNA of the CDR3: TGTGCCAGCAGTGAACAAACAGTAGGTAATGAAAAACTGTTTTTT.